The rows below give T cell receptor beta chains drawn from one sample of a study of cytomegalovirus exposure and HLA in healthy donors. TCRdb's table, derived via immunoSEQ multiplex PCR, lists solely in-frame clones and lacks some. The sample includes roughly 99,000 clones, less than 85% seen only once; the top ten take roughly 2%. The sequenced sample consisted of PBMCs. The receptors were gathered from a man aged 18 to 35 in good health and CMV-seronegative. The CDR3 runs from the conserved cysteine through the conserved F or W. Fields, in order: V gene, J gene, clone size, D gene, CDR3 DNA, CDR3 protein. D genes are given only for firm matches. Only some rows state a clone size, as once, few, many or a class for expanded clones.

V gene: TRBV11-3
J gene: TRBJ2-3
clone size: few
D gene: .
CDR3 DNA: TGTGCCAGCAGCTTATATGGCGGGACCACAGATACGCAGTATTTT
CDR3 protein: CASSLYGGTTDTQYF

V gene: TRBV6-1
J gene: TRBJ2-7
clone size: few
D gene: .
CDR3 DNA: TGTGCCAGCAGCCAGAGAGGGCCGAACTACGAGCAGTACTTC
CDR3 protein: CASSQRGPNYEQYF

V gene: TRBV5-6
J gene: TRBJ1-4
clone size: .
D gene: .
CDR3 DNA: TGTGCCAGCAGCTTGGCGGGGAAAGGTGGGCCCGGTTTT
CDR3 protein: CASSLAGKGGPGF

V gene: TRBV7-6
J gene: TRBJ2-7
clone size: .
D gene: TRBD2
CDR3 DNA: TGTGCCAGCAGCTCAACTAGCGCCCGGTCCTACGAGCAGTACTTC
CDR3 protein: CASSSTSARSYEQYF

V gene: TRBV18
J gene: TRBJ1-1
clone size: .
D gene: .
CDR3 DNA: TGTGCCAGCTCACCACTCCCCGCATCGGGGAACACTGAAGCTTTCTTT
CDR3 protein: CASSPLPASGNTEAFF

V gene: TRBV19
J gene: TRBJ2-7
clone size: .
D gene: .
CDR3 DNA: TGTGCCAGTAGTATAGCGAGTAAACAGCGGAGTCGCGCCTACGAGCAGTACTTC
CDR3 protein: CASSIASKQRSRAYEQYF

V gene: TRBV7-9
J gene: TRBJ2-4
clone size: .
D gene: .
CDR3 DNA: TGTGCCAGCAGCTTAGCCAGGACAATACAAAACATTCAGTACTTC
CDR3 protein: CASSLARTIQNIQYF

V gene: TRBV7-9
J gene: TRBJ1-1
clone size: .
D gene: .
CDR3 DNA: TGTGCCAGCAGCGGCGACAGATCCCCCACTGAAGCTTTCTTT
CDR3 protein: CASSGDRSPTEAFF

V gene: TRBV19
J gene: TRBJ2-7
clone size: .
D gene: TRBD1
CDR3 DNA: TGTGCCAGTAGTACACCGGGACAGGGGGGGGAGCAGTACTTC
CDR3 protein: CASSTPGQGGEQYF

V gene: TRBV19
J gene: TRBJ2-7
clone size: .
D gene: .
CDR3 DNA: TGTGCCAGTAGTATGAAACATTCCTACGAGCAGTACTTC
CDR3 protein: CASSMKHSYEQYF

V gene: TRBV19
J gene: TRBJ1-2
clone size: .
D gene: TRBD1
CDR3 DNA: TGTGCCAGTAGTCTTGCTCCGACAGGGGACTATGGCTACACCTTC
CDR3 protein: CASSLAPTGDYGYTF

V gene: TRBV6-1
J gene: TRBJ2-3
clone size: .
D gene: .
CDR3 DNA: TGTGCCAGCAAGGAGGGGGCTGGTACGCAGTATTTT
CDR3 protein: CASKEGAGTQYF

V gene: TRBV7-9
J gene: TRBJ1-1
clone size: .
D gene: TRBD1
CDR3 DNA: TGTGCCAGCAGCCCCCAGACAGGGTTCAACACTGAAGCTTTCTTT
CDR3 protein: CASSPQTGFNTEAFF

V gene: TRBV15
J gene: TRBJ2-1
clone size: once
D gene: .
CDR3 DNA: TGTGCCACCAGCAGAGAGGGGCCTGAGCAGTTCTTC
CDR3 protein: CATSREGPEQFF

V gene: TRBV6-5
J gene: TRBJ2-7
clone size: .
D gene: TRBD1
CDR3 DNA: TGTGCCAGCAGGGGGACAGGGGACTACGAGCAGTACTTC
CDR3 protein: CASRGTGDYEQYF

V gene: TRBV7-9
J gene: TRBJ1-2
clone size: .
D gene: .
CDR3 DNA: TGTGCCAGCAGCCCAGGGGTGTACGGCTACCCCTTC
CDR3 protein: CASSPGVYGYPF

V gene: TRBV6-4
J gene: TRBJ2-1
clone size: .
D gene: TRBD2
CDR3 DNA: TGTGCCAGCAGTGCGCGAGCGGGGGACCACAATGAGCAGTTCTTC
CDR3 protein: CASSARAGDHNEQFF

V gene: TRBV11-3
J gene: TRBJ2-3
clone size: few
D gene: TRBD2
CDR3 DNA: TGTGCCAGCAGCTTAGGCGCGGGGGATACAGATACGCAGTATTTT
CDR3 protein: CASSLGAGDTDTQYF